This T cell receptor (beta chain) was found in a study of radiotherapy plus CTLA-4 blockade in lung cancer. Study outcomes and limitations: Clones derived from tumor TCRs expanded in blood after radiotherapy plus ipilimumab.

The CDR3 is made up of 13 amino acids. V dropped 4 bases and J dropped 3; count of bases not matched to a gene: 2. Germline-derived CDR1 and CDR2 are SNHLY and FYNNEI. The method was immunoSEQ multiplex PCR; TCRdb's version includes in-frame clones alone and lacks a portion of them. The sample contains roughly 98,000 clones, approximately 78% of which appear only once. On this clone: The target antigen is unknown.

The chain joins TRBV2 to TRBJ1-1; 7 positions agree with TRBD1. The sequence was obtained from a human donor with non-small cell lung cancer who had a partial response to radiotherapy plus ipilimumab. The sample in question was peripheral blood, obtained from a patient treated with radiotherapy plus ipilimumab. The CDR3: CASSGDRYTEAFF. The CDR3 DNA reads TGTGCCAGCAGTGGGGACAGATACACTGAAGCTTTCTTT. The complete variable domain, with remaining parts taken from reference TRBV2 and TRBJ1-1, reads EPEVTQTPSHQVTQMGQEVILRCVPISNHLYFYWYRQILGQKVEFLVSFYNNEISEKSEIFDDQFSVERPDGSNFTLKIRSTKLEDSAMYFCASSGDRYTEAFFGQGTRLTVV.